Listed below are T cell receptor beta chains from one sample, sequenced in a study of sequential checkpoint blockade in melanoma. Some clones are missing from TCRdb's copy, which holds only in-frame ones; the method was immunoSEQ multiplex PCR. The sample has around 5,000 clones, around 25% seen once. Sequencing was performed on tumor tissue (inferred from file names), taken from a patient given nivolumab and ipilimumab in sequence. Receptors originate from a human donor with melanoma. Both conserved end residues are part of each CDR3. D genes are given only for firm matches. Clone sizes are given selectively: once, few, many, or a class where the clone is expanded.

J: TRBJ2-5
size: NA
D: TRBD1
V: TRBV11-3
DNA: TGTGCCAGCAGCTACGGGACAGGGAGACAAGAGACCCAGTACTTC
CDR3: CASSYGTGRQETQYF

J: TRBJ2-1
size: few
D: TRBD1
V: TRBV11-3
DNA: TGTGCCAGCAGCGCCCCGGGACAGGGAAACAATGAGCAGTTCTTC
CDR3: CASSAPGQGNNEQFF

J: TRBJ1-2
size: few
D: NA
V: TRBV11-3
DNA: TGTGCCAGCAGCCAAATGAGGCCGGGCTCCGGGCCCTATGGCTACACCTTC
CDR3: CASSQMRPGSGPYGYTF

J: TRBJ1-5
size: few
D: NA
V: TRBV28
DNA: TGTGCCAGCAGTTTCGGGTTTATGGGTCAGCCCCAGCATTTT
CDR3: CASSFGFMGQPQHF

J: TRBJ1-1
size: NA
D: NA
V: TRBV30
DNA: TGTGCCTGGAACGGCCACCCCCGGACGGCGAGCGAAGCTTTCTTT
CDR3: CAWNGHPRTASEAFF

J: TRBJ1-3
size: NA
D: NA
V: TRBV30
DNA: TGTGCCTGGAGTGTAGACCAGAGCTCTGGAAACACCATATATTTT
CDR3: CAWSVDQSSGNTIYF

J: TRBJ2-1
size: large
D: TRBD2
V: TRBV6-8
DNA: TGTGCCAGCGCCAAGCGGGAAAGCTCCTACAATGAGCAGTTCTTC
CDR3: CASAKRESSYNEQFF

J: TRBJ1-3
size: few
D: TRBD1
V: TRBV18
DNA: TGTGCCAGCTCACCATTCGGGAGGACAGGGGCTGGAAACACCATATATTTT
CDR3: CASSPFGRTGAGNTIYF

J: TRBJ2-7
size: many
D: NA
V: TRBV7-2
DNA: TGTGCCAGCAGCCCCACCCAAGGGAGCTCCTACGAGCAGTACTTC
CDR3: CASSPTQGSSYEQYF

J: TRBJ1-4
size: NA
D: NA
V: TRBV29-1
DNA: TGCAGCGCTGGATACGCGGGTGAAAAACTGTTTTTT
CDR3: CSAGYAGEKLFF

J: TRBJ2-1
size: few
D: TRBD2
V: TRBV11-3
DNA: TGTGCCAGCAGCTTACGCCCCGGGACTAGGACCCACAATGAGCAGTTCTTC
CDR3: CASSLRPGTRTHNEQFF

J: TRBJ2-3
size: NA
D: TRBD2
V: TRBV30
DNA: TGTGCCTGGAGTCGGGGGGAGACAGATACGCAGTATTTT
CDR3: CAWSRGETDTQYF

J: TRBJ1-1
size: NA
D: NA
V: TRBV6-8
DNA: TGTGCCAGCAGTTACTACAGGGAGAATCAGGCTTTCTTT
CDR3: CASSYYRENQAFF

J: TRBJ1-1
size: few
D: NA
V: TRBV9
DNA: TGTGCCAGCAGTGAAGCGGCGAACACTGAAGCTTTCTTT
CDR3: CASSEAANTEAFF

J: TRBJ2-5
size: NA
D: TRBD2
V: TRBV28
DNA: TGTGCCAGCAGTTTATTCCCTAGCGGGAACCAAGAGACCCAGTACTTC
CDR3: CASSLFPSGNQETQYF

J: TRBJ2-1
size: NA
D: TRBD1
V: TRBV30
DNA: TGTGCCTGGAGTTTGACAGGGTTAGGTGAGCAGTTCTTC
CDR3: CAWSLTGLGEQFF

J: TRBJ1-2
size: NA
D: NA
V: TRBV12-1
DNA: TGTGCCAGCAGCTTTCAGGGTGGATATGGCTACACCTTC
CDR3: CASSFQGGYGYTF

J: TRBJ2-1
size: NA
D: TRBD2
V: TRBV29-1
DNA: TGCAGCGCTCTCTCAGCGGGGGTTCGAAATGAGCAGTTCTTC
CDR3: CSALSAGVRNEQFF

J: TRBJ1-1
size: many
D: NA
V: TRBV11-3
DNA: TGTGCCAGCAGCTTAGTACCGATGAACACTGAAGCTTTCTTT
CDR3: CASSLVPMNTEAFF

J: TRBJ1-5
size: few
D: NA
V: TRBV18
DNA: TGTGCCAGCTCAGTAGACAGTAATCAGCCCCAGCATTTT
CDR3: CASSVDSNQPQHF

J: TRBJ2-1
size: many
D: NA
V: TRBV11-3
DNA: TGTGCCAGCAGCCACATGGCCCGGGACTACAATGAGCAGTTCTTC
CDR3: CASSHMARDYNEQFF

J: TRBJ2-7
size: many
D: TRBD2
V: TRBV6-8
DNA: TGTGCCAGCAGTTACTCGAAATCGAGACTAGCGGGGGATGCCTACGAGCAGTACTTC
CDR3: CASSYSKSRLAGDAYEQYF

J: TRBJ1-1
size: NA
D: NA
V: TRBV6-8
DNA: TGTGCCAGCAGTTACTGGGAAGGTCGGATGAACACTGAAGCTTTCTTT
CDR3: CASSYWEGRMNTEAFF

J: TRBJ1-1
size: NA
D: NA
V: TRBV6-8
DNA: TGTGCCAGCAGAGGGACTTTAATGAACACTGAAGCTTTCTTT
CDR3: CASRGTLMNTEAFF

J: TRBJ1-1
size: NA
D: NA
V: TRBV9
DNA: TGTGCCAGCAGTTTACAGGGCCCGAGTACTGAAGCTTTCTTT
CDR3: CASSLQGPSTEAFF

J: TRBJ2-7
size: medium-sized
D: TRBD1
V: TRBV11-3
DNA: TGTGCCAGCAGCTCCAGACAGGGGACGAGCTACGAGCAGTACTTC
CDR3: CASSSRQGTSYEQYF

J: TRBJ2-1
size: many
D: TRBD2
V: TRBV11-3
DNA: TGTGCCAGCAGCTTGGTTGCGGGAGCTCGCAATGAGCAGTTCTTC
CDR3: CASSLVAGARNEQFF

J: TRBJ1-2
size: many
D: TRBD1
V: TRBV11-3
DNA: TGTGCCAGCAACCTGGGACAGAACCCACGGGGCTACACCTTC
CDR3: CASNLGQNPRGYTF

J: TRBJ1-2
size: NA
D: NA
V: TRBV5-1
DNA: TGCGCCAGCAGCTTGGCCGGCACCTCCTCCTATGGCTACACCTTC
CDR3: CASSLAGTSSYGYTF

J: TRBJ1-3
size: few
D: NA
V: TRBV11-3
DNA: TGTGCCAGCAGCTTATCGGACGGCTCTGGAAACACCATATATTTT
CDR3: CASSLSDGSGNTIYF

J: TRBJ2-7
size: medium-sized
D: NA
V: TRBV6-8
DNA: TGTGCCAGCAGTGGGACGGGAATAAACTACGAGCAGTACTTC
CDR3: CASSGTGINYEQYF

J: TRBJ1-1
size: large
D: NA
V: TRBV19
DNA: TGTGCCAGTAAGCTGGGCACTGAAGCTTTCTTT
CDR3: CASKLGTEAFF

J: TRBJ2-3
size: medium-sized
D: TRBD2
V: TRBV11-3
DNA: TGTGCCAGCAGCGGGTGGCTAGCGGGAGGCCCCATTAGCACAGATACGCAGTATTTT
CDR3: CASSGWLAGGPISTDTQYF

J: TRBJ2-7
size: medium-sized
D: NA
V: TRBV7-2
DNA: TGTGCCAGCAGCCCGGGACCAAACTACGAGCAGTACTTC
CDR3: CASSPGPNYEQYF

J: TRBJ1-4
size: few
D: NA
V: TRBV5-1
DNA: TGCGCCAGCAGCTTGGCCCCACAGGCGGGGGAAGAAAAACTGTTTTTT
CDR3: CASSLAPQAGEEKLFF

J: TRBJ2-2
size: NA
D: NA
V: TRBV5-1
DNA: TGCGCCAGCAGCTGGGCGGGTTCGAACACCGGGGAGCTGTTTTTT
CDR3: CASSWAGSNTGELFF

J: TRBJ2-7
size: medium-sized
D: NA
V: TRBV4-1
DNA: TGCGCCAGCAGCCAAGAAGCGCTGTACTACGAGCAGTACTTC
CDR3: CASSQEALYYEQYF

J: TRBJ2-1
size: few
D: NA
V: TRBV25-1
DNA: TGTGCCAGAAAAAAAAAGGACAGCCCCAATGAGCAGTTCTTC
CDR3: CARKKKDSPNEQFF

J: TRBJ2-3
size: few
D: NA
V: TRBV28
DNA: TGTGCCAGCAGCCATACCATCGGACAGAAAAGCACAGATACGCAGTATTTT
CDR3: CASSHTIGQKSTDTQYF

J: TRBJ2-7
size: NA
D: TRBD1
V: TRBV11-3
DNA: TGTGCCAGCAGCCCGTGGACAGGGGAAGGGGAGCAGCAGTACTTC
CDR3: CASSPWTGEGEQQYF

J: TRBJ2-7
size: few
D: NA
V: TRBV28
DNA: TGTGCCAGCAGTACCCCGACAGGACGATTATCCTACGAGCAGTACTTC
CDR3: CASSTPTGRLSYEQYF

J: TRBJ1-2
size: few
D: TRBD1
V: TRBV28
DNA: TGTGCCAGCAGTCCACAGGGGGCTGGCTACACCTTC
CDR3: CASSPQGAGYTF

J: TRBJ2-1
size: NA
D: TRBD2
V: TRBV14
DNA: TGTGCCAGCAGCCAAGATTGGGGAGGGTACTGGAATGAGCAGTTCTTC
CDR3: CASSQDWGGYWNEQFF

J: TRBJ2-7
size: medium-sized
D: TRBD2
V: TRBV11-3
DNA: TGTGCCAGCAGCGTAACTAGCGGGAGGGGTTACGAGCAGTACTTC
CDR3: CASSVTSGRGYEQYF

J: TRBJ1-1
size: NA
D: NA
V: TRBV7-4
DNA: TGTGCCAGCAGCCAGCCCGGGGCGGCCGAAGCTTTCTTT
CDR3: CASSQPGAAEAFF

J: TRBJ1-2
size: medium-sized
D: NA
V: TRBV9
DNA: TGTGCCAGCAGCGATGGGGGACATGGCTACACCTTC
CDR3: CASSDGGHGYTF

J: TRBJ2-3
size: large
D: NA
V: TRBV6-8
DNA: TGTGCCAGCAGTGTGTGGGGGCGGTCAGATACGCAGTATTTT
CDR3: CASSVWGRSDTQYF

J: TRBJ2-1
size: NA
D: NA
V: TRBV11-3
DNA: TGTGCCAGCAGCTGGGGAGGGGGCGAGGACAATGAGCAGTTCTTC
CDR3: CASSWGGGEDNEQFF